The source of this T cell receptor beta chain is a study of T cells in Graves' hyperthyroidism and ophthalmopathy. RNA transcripts served as the template for amplifying TCR beta CDR3 regions. TCR CDR3 underwent first-round RT-PCR with the HTBI primer set. TCRdb re-analysed the multiplex PCR reads in MiXCR, keeping a single row per CDR3 protein. Of around 380,000 distinct CDR3 sequences in the sample, about 14% are singletons; the top ten hold less than 25%. This clonotype showed up many times. This CDR3 has 15 residues. Per the germline V gene, CDR1 is LNHNV and CDR2 is YYDKDF (reference sequence). V was clipped by 2 bases and J by 1 base, with 11 bases between them.

The chain combines TRBV15 with TRBJ1-1, with D possibly being TRBD1 (6 bases). This TCR derives from a man aged 25 to 40 with Graves' hyperthyroidism that later progressed to Graves' ophthalmopathy. Sequencing input: blood. Written as DNA, the CDR3 is TGTGCCACCAGCAGATCTGGGGGCTGGAACACTGAAGCTTTCTTT. Translation gives CATSRSGGWNTEAFF.